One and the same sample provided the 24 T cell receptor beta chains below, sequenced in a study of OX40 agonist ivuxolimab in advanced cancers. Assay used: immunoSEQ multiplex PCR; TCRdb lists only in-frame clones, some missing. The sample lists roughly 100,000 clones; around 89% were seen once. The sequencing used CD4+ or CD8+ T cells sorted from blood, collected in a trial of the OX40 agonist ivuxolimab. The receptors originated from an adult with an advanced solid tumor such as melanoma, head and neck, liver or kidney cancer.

The CDR3 sequence: CAWMRGDNEKLFF. CDR3 DNA: TGTGCCTGGATGAGGGGGGATAATGAAAAACTGTTTTTT. V usage is TRBV30 and J usage is TRBJ1-4; maybe TRBD1 (6 bases). This CDR3 has 13 amino acids. Germline V CDR1 and CDR2: GTSNPN, SVGIG (reference sequence). With 4 bases removed from V and 4 bases from J, the gap between germline ends came to 10 bases.

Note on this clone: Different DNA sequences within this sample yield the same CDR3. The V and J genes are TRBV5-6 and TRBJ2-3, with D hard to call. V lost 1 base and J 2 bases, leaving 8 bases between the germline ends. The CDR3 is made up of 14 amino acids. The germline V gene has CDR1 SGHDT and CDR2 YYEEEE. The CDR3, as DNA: TGTGCCAGCAGCTTGCCTAGATCCACAGATACGCAGTATTTT. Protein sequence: CASSLPRSTDTQYF.

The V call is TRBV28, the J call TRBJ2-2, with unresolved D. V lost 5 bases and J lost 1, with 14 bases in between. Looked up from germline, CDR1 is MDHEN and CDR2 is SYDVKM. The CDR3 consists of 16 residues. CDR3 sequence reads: CASSPPFGLNTGELFF. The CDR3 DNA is TGTGCCAGCAGTCCCCCTTTTGGGCTGAACACCGGGGAGCTGTTTTTT.

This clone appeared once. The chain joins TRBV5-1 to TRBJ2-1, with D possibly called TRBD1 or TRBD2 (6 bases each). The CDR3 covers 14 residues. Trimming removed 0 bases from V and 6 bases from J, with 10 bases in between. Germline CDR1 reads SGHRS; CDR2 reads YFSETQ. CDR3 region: CASSLEGGPNEQFF. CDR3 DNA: TGCGCCAGCAGCTTGGAGGGGGGTCCCAATGAGCAGTTCTTC.

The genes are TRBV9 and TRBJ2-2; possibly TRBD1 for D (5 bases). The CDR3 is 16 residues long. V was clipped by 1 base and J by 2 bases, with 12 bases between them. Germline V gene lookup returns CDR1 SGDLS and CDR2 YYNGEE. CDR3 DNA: TGTGCCAGCAGCGTACGGGCCAGGGCAAACACCGGGGAGCTGTTTTTT. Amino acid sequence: CASSVRARANTGELFF.

The CDR3 sequence: CASRQKMNTEAFF. Written as DNA, the CDR3 is TGCGCCAGCAGACAAAAGATGAACACTGAAGCTTTCTTT. The chain is built from TRBV10-2 and TRBJ1-1, with D unresolved. There are 13 residues in the CDR3. Trimming stripped 6 bases from V and 0 bases from J, with 8 bases between. Germline values: CDR1 WSHSY, CDR2 SAAADI.

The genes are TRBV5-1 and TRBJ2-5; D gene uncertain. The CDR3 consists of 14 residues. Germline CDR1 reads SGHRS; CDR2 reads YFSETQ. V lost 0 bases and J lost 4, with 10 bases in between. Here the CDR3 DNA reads TGCGCCAGCAGCTTGGGGGGTTTACGAGAGACCCAGTACTTC. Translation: CASSLGGLRETQYF.

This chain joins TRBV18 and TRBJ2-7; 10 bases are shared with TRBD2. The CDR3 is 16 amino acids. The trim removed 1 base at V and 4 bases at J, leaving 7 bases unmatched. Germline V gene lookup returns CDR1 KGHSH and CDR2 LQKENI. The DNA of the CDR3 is TGTGCCAGCTCACCACTCATCCTAGCGGGAGTGTACGAGCAGTACTTC. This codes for CASSPLILAGVYEQYF.

DNA for the CDR3: TGTGCCAGCAGTTTATATACCGGGACAGGGGTCCAAGATAGCAATCAGCCCCAGCATTTT. Its translation: CASSLYTGTGVQDSNQPQHF. The chain uses TRBV28 and TRBJ1-5, with TRBD1 matching over 10 bases. V lost 1 base and J lost 0; bases outside the gene matches: 12. Per the germline V gene, CDR1 is MDHEN and CDR2 is SYDVKM. The CDR3 contains 20 residues.

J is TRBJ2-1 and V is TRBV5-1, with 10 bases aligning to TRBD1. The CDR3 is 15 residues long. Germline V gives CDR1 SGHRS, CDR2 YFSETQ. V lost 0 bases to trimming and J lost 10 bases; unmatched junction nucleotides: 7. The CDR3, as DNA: TGCGCCAGCAGCTTGGCCGGCGACAGGGGGCACGAGCAGTTCTTC. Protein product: CASSLAGDRGHEQFF.

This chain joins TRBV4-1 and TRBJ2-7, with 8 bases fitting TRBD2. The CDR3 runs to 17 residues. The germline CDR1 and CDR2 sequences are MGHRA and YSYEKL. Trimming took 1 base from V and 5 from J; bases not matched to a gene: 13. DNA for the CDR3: TGCGCCAGCAGCCAAGTGGACCTAGGACTAGCCGTCAACGAGCAGTACTTC. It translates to CASSQVDLGLAVNEQYF.

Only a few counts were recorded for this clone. CDR3 sequence: CASSNIRPGLYEQYF. CDR3 in DNA: TGTGCCAGCAGTAACATTAGGCCCGGACTCTACGAGCAGTACTTC. J is TRBJ2-7 and V is TRBV6-1, with D perhaps TRBD2 (5 bases). V lost 5 bases and J 3 bases, leaving 17 bases between the germline ends. This CDR3 is built from 15 residues. The germline CDR1 and CDR2 sequences are MNHNS and SASEGT.

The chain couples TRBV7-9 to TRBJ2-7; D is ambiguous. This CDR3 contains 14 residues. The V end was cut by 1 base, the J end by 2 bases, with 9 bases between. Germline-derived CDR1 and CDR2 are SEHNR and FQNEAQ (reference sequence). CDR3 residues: CASSLGSVAYEQYF. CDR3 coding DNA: TGTGCCAGCAGCTTAGGAAGCGTCGCCTACGAGCAGTACTTC.

The CDR3: CASSWTGANTGELFF. The CDR3 coding sequence is TGCGCCAGCAGCTGGACAGGGGCGAACACCGGGGAGCTGTTTTTT. The V and J genes are TRBV5-1 and TRBJ2-2, with TRBD1 identical over 9 bases. This CDR3 has 15 amino acids. Germline V gene sequence: CDR1 SGHRS, CDR2 YFSETQ. V dropped 3 bases and J dropped 0; count of bases not matched to a gene: 0.

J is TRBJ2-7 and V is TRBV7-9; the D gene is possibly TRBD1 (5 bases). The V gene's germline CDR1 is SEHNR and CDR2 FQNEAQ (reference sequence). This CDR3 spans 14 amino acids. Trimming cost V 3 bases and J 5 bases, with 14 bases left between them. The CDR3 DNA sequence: TGTGCCAGCAGCTTTGCACAGGTGAGCAACGAGCAGTACTTC. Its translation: CASSFAQVSNEQYF.

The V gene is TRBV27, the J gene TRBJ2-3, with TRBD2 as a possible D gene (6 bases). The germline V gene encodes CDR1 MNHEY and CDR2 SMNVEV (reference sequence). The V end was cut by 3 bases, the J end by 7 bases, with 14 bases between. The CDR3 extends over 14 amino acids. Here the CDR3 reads CASSFKGGGNTQYF. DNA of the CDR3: TGTGCCAGCAGTTTCAAAGGTGGGGGGAATACGCAGTATTTT.

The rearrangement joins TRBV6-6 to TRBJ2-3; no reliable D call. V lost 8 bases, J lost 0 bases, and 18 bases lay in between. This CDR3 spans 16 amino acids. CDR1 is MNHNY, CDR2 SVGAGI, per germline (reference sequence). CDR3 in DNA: TGTGCCAGCTCCCTGGGAACCTGGCAGAGCACAGATACGCAGTATTTT. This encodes CASSLGTWQSTDTQYF.

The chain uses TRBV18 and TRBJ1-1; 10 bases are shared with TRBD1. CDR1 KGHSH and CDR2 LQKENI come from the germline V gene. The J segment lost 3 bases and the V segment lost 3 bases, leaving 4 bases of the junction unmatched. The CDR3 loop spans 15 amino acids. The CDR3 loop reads CASSPRQGADTEAFF. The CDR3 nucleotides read TGTGCCAGCTCACCTCGACAGGGGGCGGACACTGAAGCTTTCTTT.

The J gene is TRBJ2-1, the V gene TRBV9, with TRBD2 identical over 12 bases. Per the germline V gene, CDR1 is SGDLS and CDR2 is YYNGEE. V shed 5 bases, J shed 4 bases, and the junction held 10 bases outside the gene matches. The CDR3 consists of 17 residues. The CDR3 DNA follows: TGTGCCAGCAGACCTGGAGCGACTAGCGGGGGTTACAATGAGCAGTTCTTC. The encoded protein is CASRPGATSGGYNEQFF.

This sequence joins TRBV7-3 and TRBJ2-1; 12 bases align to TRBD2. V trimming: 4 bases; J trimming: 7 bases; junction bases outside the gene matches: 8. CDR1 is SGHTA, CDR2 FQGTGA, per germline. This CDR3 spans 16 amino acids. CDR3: CASSSSGRAVGNEQFF. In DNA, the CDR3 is TGTGCCAGCAGCTCTAGCGGGAGGGCGGTTGGGAATGAGCAGTTCTTC. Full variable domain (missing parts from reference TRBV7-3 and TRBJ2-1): GAGVSQTPSNKVTEKGKYVELRCDPISGHTALYWYRQSLGQGPEFLIYFQGTGAADDSGLPNDRFFAVRPEGSVSTLKIQRTERGDSAVYLCASSSSGRAVGNEQFFGPGTRLTVL.

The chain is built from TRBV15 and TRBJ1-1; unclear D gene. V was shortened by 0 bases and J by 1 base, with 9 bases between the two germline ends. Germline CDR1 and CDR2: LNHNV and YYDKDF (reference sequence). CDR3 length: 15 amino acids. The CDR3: CATSRELAANTEAFF. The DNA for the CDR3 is TGTGCCACCAGCAGAGAGCTCGCAGCGAACACTGAAGCTTTCTTT.

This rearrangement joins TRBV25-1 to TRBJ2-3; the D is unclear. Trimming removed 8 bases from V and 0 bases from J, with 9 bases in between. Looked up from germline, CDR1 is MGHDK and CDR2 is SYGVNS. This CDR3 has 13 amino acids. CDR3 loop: CASAPISTDTQYF. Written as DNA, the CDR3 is TGTGCCAGCGCCCCGATAAGCACAGATACGCAGTATTTT.

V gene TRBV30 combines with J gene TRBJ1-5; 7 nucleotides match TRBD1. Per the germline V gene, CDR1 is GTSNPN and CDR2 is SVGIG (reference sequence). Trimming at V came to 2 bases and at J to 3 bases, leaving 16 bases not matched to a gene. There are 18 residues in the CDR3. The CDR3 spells CAWSPQIAGQVYNQPQHF. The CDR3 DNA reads TGTGCCTGGAGTCCCCAGATAGCAGGACAGGTGTACAATCAGCCCCAGCATTTT.

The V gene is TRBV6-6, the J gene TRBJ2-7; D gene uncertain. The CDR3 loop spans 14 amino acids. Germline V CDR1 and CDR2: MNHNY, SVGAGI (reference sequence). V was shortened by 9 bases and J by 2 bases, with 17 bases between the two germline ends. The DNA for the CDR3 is TGTGCCAGTACCCGTGGTGCTGGAACCTACGAGCAGTACTTC. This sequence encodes CASTRGAGTYEQYF.